A single sample is the source of the 6 T cell receptor beta chains below, sequenced in a study of T cell responses to AZD1222 COVID-19 vaccine. Clones were read by immunoSEQ multiplex PCR, and TCRdb kept only the in-frame ones, dropping some. Among 100,000 to 110,000 clones listed, around 87% were seen once. Sequenced here: peripheral blood, sampled on day 0 of MenACWY control vaccination. The receptors stem from an adult in good health.

This rearrangement joins TRBV7-2 to TRBJ2-7; D possibly corresponds to TRBD1 (6 bases). This CDR3 is 14 amino acids long. V lost 4 bases and J lost 4, with 14 bases in between. Germline CDR1 is SGHTA and CDR2 is FQGNSA. CDR3 nucleotide sequence: TGTGCCAGCAGCTCGCTGGGGGCGCGATACGAGCAGTACTTC. Translated: CASSSLGARYEQYF.

The rearrangement uses TRBV9 and TRBJ2-3; perhaps TRBD2 as D (5 bases). CDR1 is SGDLS and CDR2 is YYNGEE in the germline V gene. V lost 3 bases, J lost 0 bases, and 8 bases lay in between. The CDR3 length is 14 residues. The CDR3 spells CASSARTSTDTQYF. The CDR3 bases are TGTGCCAGCAGCGCCCGGACTAGCACAGATACGCAGTATTTT.

This clone was seen just once. The chain uses TRBV6-5 and TRBJ1-1; D is perhaps TRBD1 (6 bases). The CDR3 spans 14 residues. The germline V gene encodes CDR1 MNHEY and CDR2 SVGAGI. V lost 7 bases and J 5 bases, leaving 17 bases between the germline ends. CDR3 coding DNA: TGTGCCAGCACCCCAGAGGGGGGAGGGACTGAAGCTTTCTTT. Its protein product is CASTPEGGGTEAFF.

This rearrangement joins TRBV20-1 to TRBJ1-2; D ambiguous. The CDR3 totals 12 residues. CDR1 and CDR2 (germline): DFQATT, SNEGSKA (reference sequence). V lost 6 bases to trimming and J lost 2 bases, with 10 bases between them. The CDR3 loop is CSASKENYGYTF. In DNA form, the CDR3 reads TGCAGTGCAAGTAAGGAGAACTATGGCTACACCTTC.

In nucleotides, the CDR3 is TGTGCCAGTAGTATTGGTGGCAATGAGCAGTTCTTC. Amino acid sequence: CASSIGGNEQFF. The chain joins TRBV19 to TRBJ2-1; D gene unclear. V lost 3 bases and J lost 6, with 6 bases in between. Germline V gene sequence: CDR1 LNHDA, CDR2 SQIVND (reference sequence). This CDR3 has 12 residues.

This clone was recorded only once. J is TRBJ1-1 and V is TRBV5-1; D is undetermined. Germline assignment: CDR1 SGHRS and CDR2 YFSETQ. V was cut by 1 base and J by 1 base, with 5 bases left in between. The CDR3 consists of 13 residues. CDR3 region: CASSLIRNTEAFF. The CDR3 DNA reads TGCGCCAGCAGCTTGATAAGGAACACTGAAGCTTTCTTT.